The source of this T cell receptor (beta chain) is a study of cytomegalovirus exposure and HLA in healthy donors. Regarding the study as a whole: Association of a missense DCLRE1C variant with TCR beta V- and J-gene trimming was reported in a later analysis. Fewer N-insertions than the 666-donor mean were reportedly shown by an Asian-associated ancestry cluster in a later analysis.

Researchers ran the PCR with 60 Vbeta and 13 Jbeta primers. The repertoire was sequenced with immunoSEQ multiplex PCR; TCRdb's copy has only in-frame clones and lacks some. This table has 120,000 or so clones, about 10% appearing once. Points on this clone: What it recognizes is unknown.

The clonotype originates from a woman younger than 30 in good health and CMV-seropositive. What was sequenced was PBMCs.

The CDR3 sequence: CASSQNGIGNQPQHF. The CDR3 region has the DNA TGCGCCAGCAGCCAAAACGGGATAGGCAATCAGCCCCAGCATTTT. The V call is TRBV4-1, the J call TRBJ1-5; the D is unclear. Trimming removed 2 bases at V and 2 bases at J, with 10 bases between. The CDR3 covers 15 residues. Germline-derived CDR1 and CDR2 are MGHRA and YSYEKL.